The rows below give T cell receptor beta chains drawn from one sample of a study of beta chain features in type 1 diabetes. The assay was immunoSEQ multiplex PCR, and TCRdb's table has in-frame clones only and misses some. There are 200,000 to 250,000 clones in the sample; 9.6% occur only once, and around 0.031% lies in the top ten. Sequenced sample: naive CD4+ T cells from blood. The receptors come from a woman under 30 in good health. The CDR3 runs from the conserved cysteine through the conserved F or W. Fields, in order: CDR3 DNA, CDR3 protein, clone size, V gene, J gene, D gene. The D gene is left open where the match is weak. Size values are once, few and many counts, or a class for expanded clones, and some rows have none.

TGTGCCAGCAGCCAAGCGGGACGGGAAAAACTGTTTTTT,CASSQAGREKLFF,.,TRBV9,TRBJ1-4,.
TGTGCCAGCAGCACGAGGGTTGGAAACACCATATATTTT,CASSTRVGNTIYF,few,TRBV5-4,TRBJ1-3,.
TGTGCCAGCAGCGAAAGACAGGGCAACTATGGCTACACCTTC,CASSERQGNYGYTF,few,TRBV9,TRBJ1-2,TRBD1
TGCGCCAGCAGCTTGGAACCCCCTGGGAGCTCCTACAATGAGCAGTTCTTC,CASSLEPPGSSYNEQFF,few,TRBV5-1,TRBJ2-1,.
TGTGCCAGCGGGGCGGCCCAAGAGACCCAGTACTTC,CASGAAQETQYF,few,TRBV7-9,TRBJ2-5,.
TGTGCCAGCAGTTGGCGGGACAGCTCCTACGAGCAGTACTTC,CASSWRDSSYEQYF,few,TRBV6-1,TRBJ2-7,.
TGTGCCAGCAGTGAATTTGGGCCAGGGGAGCGTGGGGCCAACGTCCTGACTTTC,CASSEFGPGERGANVLTF,.,TRBV25-1,TRBJ2-6,.
TGTGCCTGGAGTGAGGGGACTAATGAAAAACTGTTTTTT,CAWSEGTNEKLFF,few,TRBV30,TRBJ1-4,.
TGTGCCAGCAGTGAATTAGCGGGGGGTTATAGCCAAGAGACCCAGTACTTC,CASSELAGGYSQETQYF,.,TRBV6-1,TRBJ2-5,TRBD2
TGTGCCAGCAGCGAAAATCGCCGGTCAGATACGCAGTATTTT,CASSENRRSDTQYF,once,TRBV27,TRBJ2-3,.
TGTGCCAGCAGCTCGAATCAGGGAACCGGGGAGCTGTTTTTT,CASSSNQGTGELFF,few,TRBV11-2,TRBJ2-2,.
TGTGCCAGCAGCGTCGGAGGGACAGCCCAAGAGACCCAGTACTTC,CASSVGGTAQETQYF,few,TRBV9,TRBJ2-5,.
TGCAGCGTTGGACAGGGGGGCTCCTACGAGCAGTACTTC,CSVGQGGSYEQYF,many,TRBV29-1,TRBJ2-7,TRBD1
TGCGCCAGCAGCACGAGGACTAGCGGGGGACCCTACGAGCAGTACTTC,CASSTRTSGGPYEQYF,.,TRBV5-1,TRBJ2-7,TRBD2
TGTGCCAGCAGTTACGGGACAGGGGGAGGAAATGAGCAGTTCTTC,CASSYGTGGGNEQFF,.,TRBV6-5,TRBJ2-1,TRBD1
TGTGCCAGCGGCAGGGGCCAGGATACGCAGTATTTT,CASGRGQDTQYF,.,TRBV6-5,TRBJ2-3,.
TGTGCCAGCAGCTTGGCCGGAACTAGCTCCTACGAGCAGTACTTC,CASSLAGTSSYEQYF,few,TRBV7-9,TRBJ2-7,.
TGTGCCATCACCCCAGGACAAACCATGGACTATGGCTACACCTTC,CAITPGQTMDYGYTF,.,TRBV10-3,TRBJ1-2,.
TGTGCCGCTCTCTCTAGCGGACGCCCCACAGATACGCAGTATTTT,CAALSSGRPTDTQYF,few,TRBV28,TRBJ2-3,TRBD2
TGTGCCAGCAGCTTGGCTAAGGTCGGGGACACTGAAGCTTTCTTT,CASSLAKVGDTEAFF,.,TRBV5-4,TRBJ1-1,.
TGCAGCGTTGCGGGACAGGGATCGTCTGAAGCTTTCTTT,CSVAGQGSSEAFF,few,TRBV29-1,TRBJ1-1,TRBD1
TGTGCCACAAGATTCGGGAACTATGGCTACACCTTC,CATRFGNYGYTF,few,TRBV6-5,TRBJ1-2,.
TGTGCCAGCAGCTTAGCACAGGAACCCTACGAGCAGTACTTC,CASSLAQEPYEQYF,few,TRBV7-8,TRBJ2-7,.
TGCAGCGTTGCAGGTCCGCAGCCCCAGCATTTT,CSVAGPQPQHF,.,TRBV29-1,TRBJ1-5,.
TGTGCCAGCAGTTTATCGCGGGCGAACACTGAAGCTTTCTTT,CASSLSRANTEAFF,.,TRBV27,TRBJ1-1,.
TGTGCCAGCAGTGAAGGGGACAGGGGCTATGGCTACACCTTC,CASSEGDRGYGYTF,few,TRBV6-1,TRBJ1-2,TRBD1
TGTGCCAGCAGTTACTTGGGACAGTGGAGCTATGGCTACACCTTC,CASSYLGQWSYGYTF,.,TRBV6-6,TRBJ1-2,TRBD1
TGTGCCTGCGAGGACAGGACGCGCTCCTACGAGCAGTACTTC,CACEDRTRSYEQYF,few,TRBV5-4,TRBJ2-7,TRBD1
TGCGCCAGCAGCTTGGTACAGGGGTCCTACAATGAGCAGTTCTTC,CASSLVQGSYNEQFF,few,TRBV5-1,TRBJ2-1,TRBD1
TGCAGCGTTGCAAGGGACAGCGGCAATCAGCCCCAGCATTTT,CSVARDSGNQPQHF,.,TRBV29-1,TRBJ1-5,TRBD1
TGTGCCAGCAGTCCTCGGACAAGCACAGATACGCAGTATTTT,CASSPRTSTDTQYF,few,TRBV6-6,TRBJ2-3,.
TGTGCCAGCAGCTTGCCTGAGGGAACAGATACGCAGTATTTT,CASSLPEGTDTQYF,many,TRBV5-4,TRBJ2-3,.
TGTGCCAGCAGCACGACAGGGGTGGGAAACACCATATATTTT,CASSTTGVGNTIYF,few,TRBV5-4,TRBJ1-3,TRBD1
TGTGCCAGCTCACCGACCGGAGGAGAGACCCAGTACTTC,CASSPTGGETQYF,.,TRBV18,TRBJ2-5,.
TGTGCCAGCAGCCGACAGGGGTTCGTGGGAAAACTGTTTTTT,CASSRQGFVGKLFF,few,TRBV14,TRBJ1-4,TRBD1
TGTGCCAGTAGTCCCTGGGCCCAGGGACAGGGGGCCAAAAACATTCAGTACTTC,CASSPWAQGQGAKNIQYF,.,TRBV19,TRBJ2-4,TRBD1
TGTGCCAGCAGCTTTTGGAGCGAGCAGTACTTC,CASSFWSEQYF,few,TRBV11-2,TRBJ2-7,.
TGTGCCAGCAGCTCCTATGGGACTAGCGGGGCGAACACCGGGGAGCTGTTTTTT,CASSSYGTSGANTGELFF,.,TRBV5-6,TRBJ2-2,TRBD2
TGTGCCAGTAGTATAGGAGGGTCTGCGCAGTATTTT,CASSIGGSAQYF,few,TRBV19,TRBJ2-3,.
TGTGCCATCAGTGACCCGACTAGCGGGAAGTGGGATACGCAGTATTTT,CAISDPTSGKWDTQYF,.,TRBV10-3,TRBJ2-3,TRBD2
TGTGCCAGCAGTATCGAACAGGGTGCGTACGAGCAGTACTTC,CASSIEQGAYEQYF,few,TRBV2,TRBJ2-7,.
TGTGCCAGCAGTAAGGGACAGTTTTCTAATCAGCCCCAGCATTTT,CASSKGQFSNQPQHF,few,TRBV6-6,TRBJ1-5,TRBD1
TGTGCCAGCAGCGTAGGGGGTCCGGATACGCAGTATTTT,CASSVGGPDTQYF,few,TRBV5-4,TRBJ2-3,.
TGTGCCAGCAGCAAAGCCAGGGAGGGAGGTGTCTATAGCAATCAGCCCCAGCATTTT,CASSKAREGGVYSNQPQHF,.,TRBV21-1,TRBJ1-5,.
TGTGCCAGCAGAGCGGGAAGTGAGCAGTTCTTC,CASRAGSEQFF,.,TRBV7-9,TRBJ2-1,TRBD2
TGCGCCAGCAGCCTAGACGCTGAGGCTTTCTTT,CASSLDAEAFF,few,TRBV5-1,TRBJ1-1,.
TGTGCCAGCAGCGGGGGGGCTCACGAGCAGTACTTC,CASSGGAHEQYF,.,TRBV6-5,TRBJ2-7,TRBD2
TGTGCCAGCAGGAGGGGGCAGGGGGACTACGAGCAGTACTTC,CASRRGQGDYEQYF,.,TRBV9,TRBJ2-7,TRBD1
TGCAGCGTCGGAACTAGCGGGAGGTCCTACGAGCAGTACTTC,CSVGTSGRSYEQYF,.,TRBV29-1,TRBJ2-7,TRBD2
TGTGCCAGCAGTACCCTAAGACAGGGTTTCAGCTATGGCTACACCTTC,CASSTLRQGFSYGYTF,.,TRBV27,TRBJ1-2,TRBD1
TGTGCCAGCAGCTTGGGAGCAACTAATGAAAAACTGTTTTTT,CASSLGATNEKLFF,few,TRBV7-9,TRBJ1-4,.
TGTGCCAGCAGTTATCCAGGGGGCGAGCAGTACTTC,CASSYPGGEQYF,.,TRBV6-5,TRBJ2-7,TRBD1
TGTGCCACCAGCCGGAGCGGGAGGCCCCCCGCTGAGCAGTTCTTC,CATSRSGRPPAEQFF,many,TRBV15,TRBJ2-1,TRBD2
TGTGCCTGGAGTGTACTAAGGGGATCTACCGGGGAGCTGTTTTTT,CAWSVLRGSTGELFF,few,TRBV30,TRBJ2-2,.
TGTGCCTGGAGTGATGGGGAGAGGAGCACTGAAGCTTTCTTT,CAWSDGERSTEAFF,few,TRBV30,TRBJ1-1,.
TGTGCCAGCAGCTTAGTTGGGACAGGCCAAGGGGCGCAGTATTTT,CASSLVGTGQGAQYF,few,TRBV7-2,TRBJ2-3,TRBD1
TGTGCCTGGAGTGTGTTGAGCGAGCAGTACTTC,CAWSVLSEQYF,few,TRBV30,TRBJ2-7,.